The 30 T cell receptor beta chains given below trace back to one sample, sequenced in a study of shared T cell receptors in the human thymus. Some clones are missing from TCRdb's copy, which holds only in-frame ones; the method was immunoSEQ multiplex PCR. Of 650,000 to 950,000 clones detected, roughly 88% appear once; the ten largest clones hold 0.0095% to 0.011%. These records were also assigned to another study, of human thymus T cells.

Sequenced: thymocytes. These receptors were taken from a girl under two years old with a congenital heart defect.

This chain uses TRBV10-2 with TRBJ1-2; D gene unclear. V lost 4 bases and J lost 6, with 15 bases in between. Germline CDR1 and CDR2: WSHSY and SAAADI. This CDR3 spans 14 amino acids. The CDR3 region is CASSGGEGGDGYTF. For the CDR3, the DNA is TGCGCCAGCAGTGGGGGTGAGGGCGGGGATGGCTACACCTTC.

V is TRBV18 and J is TRBJ1-2; TRBD1 agrees at 12 bases. Germline-derived CDR1 and CDR2 are KGHSH and LQKENI. The CDR3 totals 14 residues. The V gene end was trimmed by 5 bases and the J gene end by 5 bases; junction bases not matched to a gene: 3. The CDR3, as DNA: TGTGCCAGCTCATTGGGACAGGGGGCTTATGGCTACACCTTC. Protein sequence: CASSLGQGAYGYTF.

The chain couples TRBV7-9 to TRBJ2-3; D unclear. Trimming took off 3 bases at V and 0 bases at J, with 13 bases between the two ends. Per the germline V gene, CDR1 is SEHNR and CDR2 is FQNEAQ (reference sequence). CDR3 length equals 16 residues. CDR3 sequence reads: CASSFATPLSTDTQYF. The CDR3 nucleotides read TGTGCCAGCAGCTTTGCGACTCCCCTTAGCACAGATACGCAGTATTTT.

This sequence joins TRBV4-3 and TRBJ1-1; D gene ambiguous. This CDR3 is 17 amino acids long. V was trimmed by 0 bases and J by 2 bases, leaving 16 bases between them. Germline V gene lookup returns CDR1 LGHNA and CDR2 YSLEER. The CDR3 region is CASSQEVVWEENTEAFF. The CDR3 DNA sequence: TGCGCCAGCAGCCAAGAGGTGGTGTGGGAGGAAAACACTGAAGCTTTCTTT.

V gene TRBV7-6 combines with J gene TRBJ2-5; TRBD2 agrees at 7 bases. The CDR3 has 18 residues. The junction had 17 bases not matched to a gene; V was cut back by 5 bases and J by 2 bases. Germline V gene data show CDR1 as SGHVS and CDR2 as FNYEAQ. CDR3 DNA: TGTGCCAGCAGCCGCGAACTACGGGGGGTGGGCAGGCAAGAGACCCAGTACTTC. The encoded protein is CASSRELRGVGRQETQYF.

This clone has only a few counts. The chain joins TRBV2 to TRBJ1-6; D perhaps matches TRBD1 (6 bases). The V gene's germline CDR1 is SNHLY and CDR2 FYNNEI. There are 15 residues in the CDR3. Trimming cost V 5 bases and J 4 bases, with 12 bases left between them. DNA of the CDR3: TGTGCCAGCAGTTCCGGGACACCGTATAATTCACCCCTCCACTTT. Translated, it gives CASSSGTPYNSPLHF.

The CDR3 nucleotides are TGTGCCAGCAGTTACCCGGGACAGGGGGAAAGGCCCCAGCATTTT. Its translation: CASSYPGQGERPQHF. The rearrangement joins TRBV6-6 to TRBJ1-5, with 11 positions matching TRBD1. The CDR3 runs to 15 residues. The V gene's germline CDR1 is MNHNY and CDR2 SVGAGI (reference sequence). V gave up 2 bases and J gave up 9 bases; unmatched junction bases: 6.

The chain uses TRBV5-1 and TRBJ2-7; tentative D call: TRBD2 (5 bases). The CDR3 runs to 14 residues. Germline assignment: CDR1 SGHRS and CDR2 YFSETQ. The ends were cut back, 0 bases at V and 4 bases at J, with 11 bases in the middle. DNA of the CDR3: TGCGCCAGCAGCTTGGGAGGGTCTCGGTACGAGCAGTACTTC. Translation gives CASSLGGSRYEQYF.

The chain recombines TRBV9 with TRBJ2-1, with a tentative D call TRBD2 (7 bases). Germline CDR1 SGDLS, CDR2 YYNGEE. This CDR3 has 14 amino acids. Trimming took 3 bases from V and 6 from J, leaving 13 bases between them. The CDR3, as DNA: TGTGCCAGCAGCGAGGGGGGGATGGGCAATGAGCAGTTCTTC. This encodes CASSEGGMGNEQFF.

The chain carries TRBV18 and TRBJ2-5, with 8 bases fitting TRBD1. Germline V gene data show CDR1 as KGHSH and CDR2 as LQKENI. The CDR3 is 13 residues long. Trimming removed 5 bases from V and 6 bases from J; junction bases left unmatched: 5. The CDR3 sequence is CASSLTGVKTQYF. The CDR3 DNA reads TGTGCCAGCTCATTGACAGGGGTTAAGACCCAGTACTTC.

V is TRBV7-6 and J is TRBJ2-7; 13 bases line up with TRBD2. CDR1 is SGHVS and CDR2 is FNYEAQ in the germline V gene. V was clipped by 4 bases and J by 3 bases; unmatched bases: 3. CDR3 length equals 15 residues. CDR3 protein: CASSWTSGGFYEQYF. DNA of the CDR3: TGTGCCAGCAGCTGGACTAGCGGGGGCTTCTACGAGCAGTACTTC.

J is TRBJ2-3 and V is TRBV2; 9 bases are shared with TRBD2. Unmatched junction bases numbered 2, after V lost 3 bases and J lost 4 bases. Germline CDR1 reads SNHLY; CDR2 reads FYNNEI. The CDR3 consists of 14 residues. Here the CDR3 DNA reads TGTGCCAGCAGTGATGGACTAGCGTCAGATACGCAGTATTTT. It encodes CASSDGLASDTQYF.

The chain employs TRBV7-3 and TRBJ1-6; D is unclear. V lost 2 bases to trimming and J lost 6 bases, with 17 bases between them. The CDR3 has 17 amino acids. Per the germline V gene, CDR1 is SGHTA and CDR2 is FQGTGA. In DNA form, the CDR3 reads TGTGCCAGCAGCTTAGGCCCCGGGAAGGTGGTTAATTCACCCCTCCACTTT. Amino acids: CASSLGPGKVVNSPLHF.

This clone was seen only once. This rearrangement joins TRBV29-1 to TRBJ2-7, with D possibly TRBD2 on 5 matching bases. Deletions cut 4 bases from V and 7 bases from J, with 23 bases between. The CDR3 consists of 15 residues. CDR1 is SQVTM and CDR2 is ANQGSEA in the germline V gene. The CDR3: CSVASAGPRREEQYF. Here the CDR3 DNA reads TGCAGCGTTGCAAGTGCCGGGCCCCGCCGGGAAGAGCAGTACTTC.

The gene calls are TRBV18 and TRBJ1-2; D may be TRBD1 (6 bases). The germline V gene encodes CDR1 KGHSH and CDR2 LQKENI. Deletions cut 0 bases from V and 6 bases from J, with 11 bases between. CDR3 length: 14 amino acids. In DNA, the CDR3 is TGTGCCAGCTCACCACCTCCACAGGGTGATGGCTACACCTTC. Encoded protein: CASSPPPQGDGYTF. The full variable domain, with the rest looked up from reference TRBV18 and TRBJ1-2, is NAGVMQNPRHLVRRRGQEARLRCSPMKGHSHVYWYRQLPEEGLKFMVYLQKENIIDESGMPKERFSAEFPKEGPSILRIQQVVRGDSAAYFCASSPPPQGDGYTFGSGTRLTVV.

CDR3 loop: CATSRGRQGSYNSPLHF. The CDR3 DNA is TGTGCCACCAGCAGAGGGAGACAGGGATCCTATAATTCACCCCTCCACTTT. V gene TRBV15 combines with J gene TRBJ1-6; 7 bases are a match to TRBD1. The CDR3 is 17 residues long. Unmatched junction bases numbered 4, after V lost 1 base and J lost 1 base. CDR1 LNHNV and CDR2 YYDKDF come from the germline V gene (reference sequence). The whole variable domain, remainder taken from reference TRBV15 and TRBJ1-6, is DAMVIQNPRYQVTQFGKPVTLSCSQTLNHNVMYWYQQKSSQAPKLLFHYYDKDFNNEADTPDNFQSRRPNTSFCFLDIRSPGLGDTAMYLCATSRGRQGSYNSPLHFGNGTRLTVT.

The sample holds one count of this clone. CDR3 sequence: CASSSHRGEGNEQFF. CDR3 in DNA: TGTGCCAGCAGTTCCCACAGGGGTGAAGGCAATGAGCAGTTCTTC. The J gene is TRBJ2-1, the V gene TRBV6-5; 7 bases map to TRBD1. Germline V gene sequence: CDR1 MNHEY, CDR2 SVGAGI. The CDR3 contains 15 residues. The V gene end was trimmed by 4 bases and the J gene end by 6 bases; junction bases not matched to a gene: 9.

V usage is TRBV7-8 and J usage is TRBJ2-1; D may be TRBD2 (6 bases). CDR3 length: 16 amino acids. Germline assignment: CDR1 SGHVS and CDR2 FQNEAQ. Trimming cost V 1 base and J 7 bases, with 17 bases left between them. The CDR3 protein is CASSLVRRGGGNEQFF. CDR3 sequence (DNA): TGTGCCAGCAGCTTAGTACGGCGGGGTGGGGGGAATGAGCAGTTCTTC.

A single count supports this clone. The chain carries TRBV5-1 and TRBJ2-3; D possibly corresponds to TRBD2 (6 bases). The germline V and J ends were trimmed by 4 bases and 2 bases, with 17 bases remaining between them. From germline, CDR1 is SGHRS and CDR2 YFSETQ. This CDR3 spans 16 amino acids. The CDR3 coding sequence is TGCGCCAGCAGCCTCGGATCGGGACTTTCCACAGATACGCAGTATTTT. Protein product: CASSLGSGLSTDTQYF. Full variable domain (outside the CDR3, taken from reference TRBV5-1 and TRBJ2-3): KAGVTQTPRYLIKTRGQQVTLSCSPISGHRSVSWYQQTPGQGLQFLFEYFSETQRNKGNFPGRFSGRQFSNSRSEMNVSTLELGDSALYLCASSLGSGLSTDTQYFGPGTRLTVL.

The CDR3 DNA reads TGTGCCAGCAGCCCGCTGACAGGGGTCTATGGCTACACCTTC. Translated: CASSPLTGVYGYTF. The rearrangement links TRBV5-6 to TRBJ1-2, with TRBD1 matching over 8 bases. Germline-derived CDR1 and CDR2 are SGHDT and YYEEEE. Losses at the gene ends were 4 bases for V and 4 bases for J; bases not matched to a gene: 6. The CDR3 consists of 14 residues. Using reference TRBV5-6 and TRBJ1-2 for the parts outside the CDR3, the full variable domain is DAGVTQSPTHLIKTRGQQVTLRCSPKSGHDTVSWYQQALGQGPQFIFQYYEEEERQRGNFPDRFSGHQFPNYSSELNVNALLLGDSALYLCASSPLTGVYGYTFGSGTRLTVV.

The rearrangement joins TRBV5-1 to TRBJ2-7; D possibly corresponds to TRBD1 (5 bases). V was trimmed by 2 bases and J by 5 bases, leaving 8 bases between them. The CDR3 has 12 amino acids. Germline V gives CDR1 SGHRS, CDR2 YFSETQ. The DNA of the CDR3 is TGCGCCAGCAGCTTAACAGGCAACGAGCAGTACTTC. Translated: CASSLTGNEQYF.

The chain employs TRBV6-5 and TRBJ2-3; the match to TRBD2 covers 10 bases. V lost 2 bases, J lost 8 bases, and 10 bases stayed unmatched. CDR3 length: 16 residues. Germline V lookup: CDR1 MNHEY, CDR2 SVGAGI. The CDR3 is CASSYTSGGVGCTQYF. The CDR3 bases are TGTGCCAGCAGTTACACAAGCGGGGGGGTAGGGTGTACGCAGTATTTT.

DNA of the CDR3: TGTGCCGCGGACAGGACAGGGAATCAGCCCCAGCATTTT. Translating it yields CAADRTGNQPQHF. The J gene is TRBJ1-5, the V gene TRBV2, with 8 positions matching TRBD1. Germline V CDR1 and CDR2: SNHLY, FYNNEI. Losses at the gene ends were 11 bases for V and 4 bases for J; bases not matched to a gene: 7. There are 13 residues in the CDR3. Full variable domain (outside the CDR3, taken from reference TRBV2 and TRBJ1-5): EPEVTQTPSHQVTQMGQEVILRCVPISNHLYFYWYRQILGQKVEFLVSFYNNEISEKSEIFDDQFSVERPDGSNFTLKIRSTKLEDSAMYFCAADRTGNQPQHFGDGTRLSIL.

This clone was detected only once. The chain is built from TRBV6-6 and TRBJ1-1; D perhaps matches TRBD1 (5 bases). Germline-derived CDR1 and CDR2 are MNHNY and SVGAGI (reference sequence). Trimming took off 0 bases at V and 0 bases at J, with 8 bases between the two ends. This CDR3 is built from 15 residues. The CDR3 sequence: CASSYSGRVNTEAFF. The CDR3 nucleotides read TGTGCCAGCAGTTACTCGGGCAGGGTGAACACTGAAGCTTTCTTT.

The chain is built from TRBV5-6 and TRBJ1-2, with D possibly being TRBD1 (5 bases). Germline CDR1 is SGHDT and CDR2 is YYEEEE. V dropped 1 base and J dropped 0 bases, with 19 bases sitting between them. The CDR3 spans 18 residues. CDR3 protein: CASSLPRTRLPPNYGYTF. CDR3 bases: TGTGCCAGCAGCTTGCCGCGGACAAGGCTACCTCCTAACTATGGCTACACCTTC.

The chain combines TRBV19 with TRBJ1-1; D perhaps matches TRBD1 (6 bases). The V gene lost 4 bases and the J gene lost 7 bases, with 16 bases spanning the gap. The length of the CDR3 is 14 residues. CDR1 is LNHDA, CDR2 SQIVND, per germline (reference sequence). The CDR3 loop reads CASSKGHSACEAFF. The CDR3 bases are TGTGCCAGTAGTAAGGGACATTCGGCCTGTGAAGCTTTCTTT.

To note about this clone: Other DNA sequences in the sample encode the same CDR3. The V gene is TRBV6-5, the J gene TRBJ2-7, with TRBD1 as a possible D gene (6 bases). The CDR3 extends over 16 amino acids. The V gene lost 0 bases and the J gene lost 0 bases, with 12 bases spanning the gap. CDR1 is MNHEY and CDR2 is SVGAGI in the germline V gene. CDR3 in amino acids: CASSYSSEGVSYEQYF. The CDR3 DNA follows: TGTGCCAGCAGTTACTCCTCCGAGGGGGTCTCCTACGAGCAGTACTTC.

The chain links TRBV4-1 to TRBJ1-5; tentatively, D is TRBD1 (5 bases). The germline gives CDR1 MGHRA, CDR2 YSYEKL. Trimming removed 3 bases from V and 0 bases from J, with 12 bases in between. The CDR3 extends over 16 amino acids. The CDR3 reads CASSQDLTDSNQPQHF. CDR3 DNA: TGCGCCAGCAGCCAGGATCTGACAGATAGCAATCAGCCCCAGCATTTT.

This chain connects TRBV7-6 to TRBJ1-1; 7 positions match TRBD1. Germline V lookup: CDR1 SGHVS, CDR2 FNYEAQ. V lost 5 bases and J lost 1; bases outside the gene matches: 10. The length of the CDR3 is 16 residues. The CDR3 spells CASSPPQRTGNTEAFF. The CDR3 DNA sequence: TGTGCCAGCAGCCCACCGCAGAGGACAGGGAACACTGAAGCTTTCTTT.

V usage is TRBV4-2 and J usage is TRBJ2-5; 15 bases fit TRBD2. Germline V gives CDR1 LGHNA, CDR2 YNFKEQ. V gave up 3 bases and J gave up 2 bases; unmatched junction bases: 4. The length of the CDR3 is 17 residues. CDR3 in amino acids: CASSQVGLAGGQETQYF. CDR3 bases: TGTGCCAGCAGCCAGGTGGGACTAGCGGGGGGACAAGAGACCCAGTACTTC.